The 10 T cell receptor beta chains presented below share a single source sample, sequenced in a study of high-grade serous ovarian cancer treatment subgroups. The tumor samples were collected prior to definitive surgery or chemotherapy. Profiling relied on immunoSEQ multiplex PCR, and the TCRdb table lists in-frame clones only, not all of them. Among about 16,000 clones, almost 75% were seen once, and the ten largest hold 3.5% to 5%. Sequencing used tumor tissue. These receptors were obtained from a human donor with high-grade serous ovarian cancer.

The chain joins TRBV25-1 to TRBJ1-5; D might be TRBD1 (6 bases). V shed 4 bases and J shed 6 bases, with 16 bases lying between them. This CDR3 comprises 15 residues. Germline assignment: CDR1 MGHDK and CDR2 SYGVNS. Here the CDR3 reads CASSGGQGARQPQHF. The CDR3 DNA reads TGTGCCAGCAGTGGGGGACAAGGAGCGCGTCAGCCCCAGCATTTT.

This clone was found a few times. The rearrangement links TRBV6-5 to TRBJ1-6; D not certain. The V gene's germline CDR1 is MNHEY and CDR2 SVGAGI. The CDR3 consists of 14 residues. Trimming stripped 6 bases from V and 7 bases from J, with 13 bases between. The CDR3, as DNA: TGTGCCAGCAGGGGAGGACGGAAGAATTCACCCCTCCACTTT. Its protein product is CASRGGRKNSPLHF.

This clone has only one observation. This chain links TRBV7-9 with TRBJ1-2; D unresolved. The germline V and J ends were trimmed by 1 base and 3 bases, with 9 bases remaining between them. This CDR3 contains 14 residues. Germline V gives CDR1 SEHNR, CDR2 FQNEAQ (reference sequence). The CDR3 loop is CASSLESSYYGYTF. CDR3 in DNA: TGTGCCAGCAGCTTAGAGAGTAGCTACTATGGCTACACCTTC.

V gene TRBV9 combines with J gene TRBJ1-2, with unresolved D. Germline lookup yields CDR1 SGDLS and CDR2 YYNGEE. Trimming pared 6 bases from V and 1 base from J, leaving 16 bases between. The CDR3 contains 15 residues. DNA of the CDR3: TGTGCCAGCACCCCTCCCCGCGAAAATAACTATGGCTACACCTTC. As protein: CASTPPRENNYGYTF.

This clone was picked up one time. The V gene is TRBV21-1, the J gene TRBJ2-2; TRBD1, the table's D call, lacks a check against the DNA. TRBV21-1 is a documented pseudogene. This CDR3 is built from 16 residues. Here the CDR3 DNA reads TGTGCCAGCAGCCCTCTAGGGACAGGGGCCACCGGGGAGCTGTTTTTT. Residues: CASSPLGTGATGELFF.

The J gene is TRBJ2-3, the V gene TRBV7-2; unclear D gene. CDR3 length: 11 amino acids. Germline assignment: CDR1 SGHTA and CDR2 FQGNSA. V was shortened by 5 bases and J by 11 bases, with 11 bases between the two germline ends. CDR3 in DNA: TGTGCCAGCAGCCCCATCCCGGTGCAGTATTTT. Encoded protein: CASSPIPVQYF.

The chain links TRBV23-1 to TRBJ2-3; D uncertain. TRBV23-1 carries the ORF label, with uncertain function. The CDR3 sequence is 17 residues long. V lost 4 bases and J lost 0, with 17 bases in between. The CDR3 protein is CASSPESRPDSTDTQYF. CDR3 in DNA: TGCGCCAGCAGTCCGGAAAGTAGGCCAGATAGCACAGATACGCAGTATTTT.

The V gene is TRBV11-2, the J gene TRBJ2-7; D call uncertain. Trimming shortened V by 3 bases and J by 2 bases, and 5 bases separated the two germline ends. The CDR3 has 12 residues. Germline V gene lookup returns CDR1 SGHAT and CDR2 FQNNGV. CDR3 residues: CASSFAAYEQYF. The DNA of the CDR3 is TGTGCCAGCAGCTTTGCGGCCTACGAGCAGTACTTC.

CDR3: CASGQAARMLETQYF. The DNA for the CDR3 is TGTGCCAGCGGACAGGCCGCCCGCATGTTAGAGACCCAGTACTTC. The genes are TRBV6-5 and TRBJ2-5; 7 positions agree with TRBD1. This CDR3 comprises 15 residues. Germline CDR1 reads MNHEY; CDR2 reads SVGAGI. The V gene end was trimmed by 8 bases and the J gene end by 4 bases; junction bases not matched to a gene: 13.

The rearrangement links TRBV7-3 to TRBJ2-2; D gene uncertain. V was shortened by 4 bases and J by 1 base, with 1 base between the two germline ends. The CDR3 spans 12 residues. Per germline, CDR1 SGHTA and CDR2 FQGTGA. The CDR3 region is CASSWNTGELFF. The CDR3 DNA sequence: TGTGCCAGCAGCTGGAACACCGGGGAGCTGTTTTTT.